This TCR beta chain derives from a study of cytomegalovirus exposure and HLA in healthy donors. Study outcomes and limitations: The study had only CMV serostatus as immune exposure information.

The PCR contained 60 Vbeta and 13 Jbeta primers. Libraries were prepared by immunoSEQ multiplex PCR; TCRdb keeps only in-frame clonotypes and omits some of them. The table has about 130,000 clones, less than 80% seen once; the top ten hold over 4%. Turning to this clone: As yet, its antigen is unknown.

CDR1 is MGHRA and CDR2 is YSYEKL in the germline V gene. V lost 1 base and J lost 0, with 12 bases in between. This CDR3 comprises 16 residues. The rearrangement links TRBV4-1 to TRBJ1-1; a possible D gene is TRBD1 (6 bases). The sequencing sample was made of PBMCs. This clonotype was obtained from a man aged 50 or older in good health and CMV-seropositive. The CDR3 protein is CASSQATGLMNTEAFF. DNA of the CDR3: TGCGCCAGCAGCCAAGCAACAGGGCTAATGAACACTGAAGCTTTCTTT.